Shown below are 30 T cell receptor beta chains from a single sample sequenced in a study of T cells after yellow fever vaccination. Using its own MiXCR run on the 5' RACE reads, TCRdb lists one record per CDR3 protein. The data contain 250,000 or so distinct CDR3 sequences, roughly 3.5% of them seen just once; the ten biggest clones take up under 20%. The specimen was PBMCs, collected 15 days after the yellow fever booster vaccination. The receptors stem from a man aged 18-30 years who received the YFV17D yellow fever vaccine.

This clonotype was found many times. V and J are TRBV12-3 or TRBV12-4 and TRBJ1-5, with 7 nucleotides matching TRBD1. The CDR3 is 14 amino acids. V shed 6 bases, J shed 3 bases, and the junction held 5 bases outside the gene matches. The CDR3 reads CASSAGQHNQPQHF. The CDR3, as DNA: TGTGCCAGCAGCGCGGGACAGCACAATCAGCCCCAGCATTTT.

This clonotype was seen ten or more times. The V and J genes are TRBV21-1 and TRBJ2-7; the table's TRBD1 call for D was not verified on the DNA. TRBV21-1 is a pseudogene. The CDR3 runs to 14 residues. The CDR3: CASSKGTPRYEQYF. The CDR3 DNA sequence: TGTGCCAGCAGCAAAGGGACCCCCCGCTACGAGCAGTACTTC.

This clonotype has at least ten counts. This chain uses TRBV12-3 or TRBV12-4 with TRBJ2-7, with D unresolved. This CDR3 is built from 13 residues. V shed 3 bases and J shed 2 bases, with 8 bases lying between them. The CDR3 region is CASSLHGTYEQYF. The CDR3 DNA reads TGTGCCAGCAGTTTGCACGGTACCTACGAGCAGTACTTC.

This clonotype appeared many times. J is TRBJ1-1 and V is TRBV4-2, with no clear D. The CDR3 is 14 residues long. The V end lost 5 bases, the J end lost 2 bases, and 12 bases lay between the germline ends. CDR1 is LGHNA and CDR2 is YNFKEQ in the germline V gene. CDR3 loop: CASSKLSQNTEAFF. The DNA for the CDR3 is TGTGCCAGCAGCAAACTCTCCCAAAACACTGAAGCTTTCTTT.

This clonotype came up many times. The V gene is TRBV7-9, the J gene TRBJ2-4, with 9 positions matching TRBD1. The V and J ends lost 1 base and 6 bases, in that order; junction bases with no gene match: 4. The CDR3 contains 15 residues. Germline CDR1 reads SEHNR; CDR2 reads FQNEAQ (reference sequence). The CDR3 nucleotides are TGTGCCAGCAGCTTAGGGACAGGGGTTGCAAACATTCAGTACTTC. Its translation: CASSLGTGVANIQYF.

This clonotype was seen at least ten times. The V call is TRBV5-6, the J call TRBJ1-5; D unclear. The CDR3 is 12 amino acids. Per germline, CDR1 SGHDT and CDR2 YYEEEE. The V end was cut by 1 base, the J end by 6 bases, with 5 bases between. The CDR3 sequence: CASSLFSQPQHF. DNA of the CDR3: TGTGCCAGCAGCTTGTTTTCTCAGCCCCAGCATTTT.

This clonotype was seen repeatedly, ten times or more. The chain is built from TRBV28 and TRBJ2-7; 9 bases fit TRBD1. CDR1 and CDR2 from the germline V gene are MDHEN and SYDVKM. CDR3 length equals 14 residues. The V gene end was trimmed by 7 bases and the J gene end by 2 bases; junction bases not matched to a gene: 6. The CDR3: CASIPGTGPYEQYV. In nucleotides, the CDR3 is TGTGCCAGCATCCCCGGGACAGGGCCCTACGAGCAGTACGTC.

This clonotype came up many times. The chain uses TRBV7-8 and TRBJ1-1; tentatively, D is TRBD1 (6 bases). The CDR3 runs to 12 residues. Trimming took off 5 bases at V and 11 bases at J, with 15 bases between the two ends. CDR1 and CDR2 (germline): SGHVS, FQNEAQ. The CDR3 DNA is TGTGCCAGCAGCCTACGCCAGGGGTGGGCTTTCTTT. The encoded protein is CASSLRQGWAFF.

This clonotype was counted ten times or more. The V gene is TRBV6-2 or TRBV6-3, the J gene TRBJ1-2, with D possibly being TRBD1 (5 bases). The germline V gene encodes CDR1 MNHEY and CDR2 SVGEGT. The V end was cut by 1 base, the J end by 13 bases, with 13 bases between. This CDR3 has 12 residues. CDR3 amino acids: CASSYFPAGLTF. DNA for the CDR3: TGTGCCAGCAGTTACTTTCCGGCGGGACTCACCTTC.

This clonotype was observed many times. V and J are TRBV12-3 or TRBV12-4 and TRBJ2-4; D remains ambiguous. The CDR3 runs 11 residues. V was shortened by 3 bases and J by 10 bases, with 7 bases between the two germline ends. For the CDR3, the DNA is TGTGCCAGCAGTTTTGGAGATATTCAGTACTTC. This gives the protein CASSFGDIQYF.

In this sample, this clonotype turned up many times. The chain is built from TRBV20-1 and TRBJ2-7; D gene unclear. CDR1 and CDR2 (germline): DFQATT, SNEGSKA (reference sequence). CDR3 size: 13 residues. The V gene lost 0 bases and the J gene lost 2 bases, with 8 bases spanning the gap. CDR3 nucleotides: TGCAGTGCTAGAGATAACAGACCCTACGAGCAGTACTTC. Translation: CSARDNRPYEQYF.

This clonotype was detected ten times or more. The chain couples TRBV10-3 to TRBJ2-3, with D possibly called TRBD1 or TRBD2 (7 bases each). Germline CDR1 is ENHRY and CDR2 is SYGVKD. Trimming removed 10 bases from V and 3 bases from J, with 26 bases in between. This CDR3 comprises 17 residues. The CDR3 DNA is TGTGCCACCCAGGGGGAACAGGGATGGGGAGGGACAGATACGCAGTATTTT. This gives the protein CATQGEQGWGGTDTQYF.

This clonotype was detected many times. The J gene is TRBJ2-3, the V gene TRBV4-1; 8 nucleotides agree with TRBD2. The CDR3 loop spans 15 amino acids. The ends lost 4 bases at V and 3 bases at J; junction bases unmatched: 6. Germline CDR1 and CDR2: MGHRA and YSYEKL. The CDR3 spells CASSPIAGGTDTQYF. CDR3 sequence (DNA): TGCGCCAGCAGCCCTATTGCGGGGGGAACAGATACGCAGTATTTT.

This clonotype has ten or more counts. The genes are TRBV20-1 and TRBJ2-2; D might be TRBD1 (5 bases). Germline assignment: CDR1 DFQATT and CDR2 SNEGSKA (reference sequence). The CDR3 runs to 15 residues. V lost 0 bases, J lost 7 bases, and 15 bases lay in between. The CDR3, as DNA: TGCAGTGCTAGAGATTGGACAAAACCGGGCGGGGAGCTGTTTTTT. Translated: CSARDWTKPGGELFF.

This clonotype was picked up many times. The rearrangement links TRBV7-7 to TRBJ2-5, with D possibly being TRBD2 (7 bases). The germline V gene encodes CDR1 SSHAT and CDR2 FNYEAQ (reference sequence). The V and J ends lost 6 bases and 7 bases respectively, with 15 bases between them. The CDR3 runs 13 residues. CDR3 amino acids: CASRGGPLGTQYF. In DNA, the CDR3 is TGTGCCAGCAGGGGGGGGCCCTTGGGGACCCAGTACTTC.

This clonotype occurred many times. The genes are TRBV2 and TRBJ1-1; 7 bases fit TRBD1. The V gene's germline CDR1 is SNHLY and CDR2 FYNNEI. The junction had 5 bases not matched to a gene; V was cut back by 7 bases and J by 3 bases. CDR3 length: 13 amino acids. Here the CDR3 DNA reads TGTGCCAGCATTATAGACAGGGACACTGAAGCTTTCTTT. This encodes CASIIDRDTEAFF.

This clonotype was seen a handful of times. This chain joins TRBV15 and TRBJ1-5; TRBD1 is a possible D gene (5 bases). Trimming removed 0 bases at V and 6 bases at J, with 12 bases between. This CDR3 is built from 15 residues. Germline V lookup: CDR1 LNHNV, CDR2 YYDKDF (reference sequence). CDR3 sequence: CATSRDSEGIQPQHF. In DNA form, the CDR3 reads TGTGCCACCAGCAGAGATTCCGAGGGGATTCAGCCCCAGCATTTT.

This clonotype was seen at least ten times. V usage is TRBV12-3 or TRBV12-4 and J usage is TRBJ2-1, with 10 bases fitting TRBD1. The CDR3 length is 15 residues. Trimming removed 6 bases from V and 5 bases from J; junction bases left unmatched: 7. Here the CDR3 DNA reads TGTGCCAGCAGCCTAAGACAGGGGGCGGACAATGAGCAGTTCTTC. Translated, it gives CASSLRQGADNEQFF.

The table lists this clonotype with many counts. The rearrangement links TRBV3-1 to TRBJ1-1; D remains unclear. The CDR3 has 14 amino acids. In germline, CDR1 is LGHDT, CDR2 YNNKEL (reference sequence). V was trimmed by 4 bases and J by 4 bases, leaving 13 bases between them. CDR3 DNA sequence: TGTGCCAGCAGCCGTACGCCGCCGGGCACTGAAGCTTTCTTT. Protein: CASSRTPPGTEAFF.

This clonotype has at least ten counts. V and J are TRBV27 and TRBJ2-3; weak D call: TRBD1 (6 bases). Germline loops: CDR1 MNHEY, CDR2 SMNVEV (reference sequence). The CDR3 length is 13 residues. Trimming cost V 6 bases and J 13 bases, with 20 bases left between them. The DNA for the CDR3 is TGTGCCAGCAGCTGGGGGCTGGGACCCCTCAAGTATTTT. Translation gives CASSWGLGPLKYF.

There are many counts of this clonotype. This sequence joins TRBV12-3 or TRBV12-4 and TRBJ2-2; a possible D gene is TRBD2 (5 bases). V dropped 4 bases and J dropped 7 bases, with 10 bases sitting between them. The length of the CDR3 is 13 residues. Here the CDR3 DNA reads TGTGCCAGCAGTTGGGGAGAGCACGGGGAGCTGTTTTTT. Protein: CASSWGEHGELFF.

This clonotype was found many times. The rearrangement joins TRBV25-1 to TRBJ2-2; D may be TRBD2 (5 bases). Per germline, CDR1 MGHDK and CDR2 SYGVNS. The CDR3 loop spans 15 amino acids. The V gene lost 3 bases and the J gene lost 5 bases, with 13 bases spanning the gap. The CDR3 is CASSDGVGGTGELFF. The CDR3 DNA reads TGTGCCAGCAGTGATGGAGTAGGAGGTACCGGGGAGCTGTTTTTT.

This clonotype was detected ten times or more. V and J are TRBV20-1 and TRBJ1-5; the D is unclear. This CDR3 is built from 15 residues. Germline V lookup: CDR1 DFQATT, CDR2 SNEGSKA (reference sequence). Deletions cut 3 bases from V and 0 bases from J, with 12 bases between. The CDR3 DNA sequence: TGCAGTGCTAGTATGAGGTCCTTTAGCAATCAGCCCCAGCATTTT. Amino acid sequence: CSASMRSFSNQPQHF.

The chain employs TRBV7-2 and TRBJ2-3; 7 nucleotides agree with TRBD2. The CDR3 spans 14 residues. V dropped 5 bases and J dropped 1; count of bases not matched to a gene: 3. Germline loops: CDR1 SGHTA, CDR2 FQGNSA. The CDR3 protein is CASSRDYGTDTQYF. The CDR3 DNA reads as TGTGCCAGCAGCCGGGACTACGGCACAGATACGCAGTATTTT.

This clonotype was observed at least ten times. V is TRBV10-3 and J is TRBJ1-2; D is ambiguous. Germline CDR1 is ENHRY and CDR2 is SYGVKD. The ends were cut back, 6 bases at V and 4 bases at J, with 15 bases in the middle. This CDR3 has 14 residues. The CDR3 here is CAIRREGNRYGYTF. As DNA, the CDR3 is TGTGCCATCAGGCGAGAAGGCAACCGCTATGGCTACACCTTC.

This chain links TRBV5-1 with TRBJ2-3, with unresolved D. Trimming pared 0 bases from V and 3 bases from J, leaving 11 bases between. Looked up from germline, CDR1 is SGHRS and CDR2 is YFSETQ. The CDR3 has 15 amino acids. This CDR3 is CASSLEMRATDTQYF. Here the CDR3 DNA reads TGCGCCAGCAGCTTGGAAATGCGAGCTACAGATACGCAGTATTTT.

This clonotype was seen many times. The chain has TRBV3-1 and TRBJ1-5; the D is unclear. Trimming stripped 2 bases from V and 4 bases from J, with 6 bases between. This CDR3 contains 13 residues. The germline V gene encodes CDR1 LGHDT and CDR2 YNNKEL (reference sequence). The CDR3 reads CASSQRENQPQHF. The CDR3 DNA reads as TGTGCCAGCAGCCAAAGAGAGAATCAGCCCCAGCATTTT.

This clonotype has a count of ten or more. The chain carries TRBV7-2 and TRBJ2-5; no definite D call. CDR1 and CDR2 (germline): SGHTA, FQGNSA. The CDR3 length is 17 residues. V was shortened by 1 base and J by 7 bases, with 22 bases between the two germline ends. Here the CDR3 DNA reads TGTGCCAGCAGCTTAGACCTAAATATAGTGGAACACGGGACCCAGTACTTC. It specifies CASSLDLNIVEHGTQYF.

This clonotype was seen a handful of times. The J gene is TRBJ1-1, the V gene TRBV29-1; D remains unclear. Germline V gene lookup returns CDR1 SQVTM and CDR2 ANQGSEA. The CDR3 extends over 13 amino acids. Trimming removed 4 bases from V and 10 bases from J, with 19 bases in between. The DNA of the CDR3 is TGCAGCGTTGCCTCCGTTCTATCATGGTCAGCTTTCTTT. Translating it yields CSVASVLSWSAFF. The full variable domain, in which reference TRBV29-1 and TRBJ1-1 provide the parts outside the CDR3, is SAVISQKPSRDICQRGTSLTIQCQVDSQVTMMFWYRQQPGQSLTLIATANQGSEATYESGFVIDKFPISRPNLTFSTLTVSNMSPEDSSIYLCSVASVLSWSAFFGQGTRLTVV.

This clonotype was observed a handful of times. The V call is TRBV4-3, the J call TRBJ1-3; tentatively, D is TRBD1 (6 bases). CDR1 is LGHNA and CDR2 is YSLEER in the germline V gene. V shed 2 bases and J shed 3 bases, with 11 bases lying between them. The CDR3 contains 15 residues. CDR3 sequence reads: CASSQTGTLGNTIYF. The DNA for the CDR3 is TGCGCCAGCAGCCAAACCGGGACACTTGGAAACACCATATATTTT.